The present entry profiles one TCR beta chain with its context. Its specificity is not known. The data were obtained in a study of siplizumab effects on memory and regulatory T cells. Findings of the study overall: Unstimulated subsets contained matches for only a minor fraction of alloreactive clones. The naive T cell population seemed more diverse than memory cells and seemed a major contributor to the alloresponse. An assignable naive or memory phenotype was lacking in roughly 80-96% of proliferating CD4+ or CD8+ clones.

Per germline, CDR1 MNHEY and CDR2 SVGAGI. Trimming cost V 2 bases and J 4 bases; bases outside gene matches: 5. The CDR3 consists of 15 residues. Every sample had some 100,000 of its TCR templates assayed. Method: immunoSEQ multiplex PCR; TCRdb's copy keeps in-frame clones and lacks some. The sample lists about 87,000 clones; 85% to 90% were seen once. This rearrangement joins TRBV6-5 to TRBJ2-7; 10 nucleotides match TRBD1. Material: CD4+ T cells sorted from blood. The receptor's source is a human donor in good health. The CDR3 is CASSYTRTGGYEQYF. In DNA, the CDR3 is TGTGCCAGCAGTTACACGCGGACAGGGGGATACGAGCAGTACTTC.